Below, 5 T cell receptor beta chains from the same sample are listed, as sequenced in a study of blood T cell repertoires in COVID-19. Only in-frame clones appear in the TCRdb table, and some are missing; sequencing was by immunoSEQ multiplex PCR. This sample yields around 300,000 clones, of which 70% to 90% are seen a single time; 9.5% to 12% belongs to the top ten. The sample taken for sequencing was peripheral blood. These receptors all stem from an older woman with acute or convalescent COVID-19.

The chain employs TRBV14 and TRBJ1-1; D not resolved. The CDR3 is made up of 13 amino acids. Trimming pared 4 bases from V and 11 bases from J, leaving 17 bases between. Per germline, CDR1 SGHDN and CDR2 FVKESK. Here the CDR3 reads CASSLAPGRAAFF. The CDR3 DNA sequence: TGTGCCAGCAGCCTGGCCCCGGGTCGCGCGGCTTTCTTT.

The rearrangement joins TRBV18 to TRBJ1-1, with D unresolved. The CDR3 has 15 amino acids. Germline assignment: CDR1 KGHSH and CDR2 LQKENI. Trimming took 2 bases from V and 6 from J, leaving 16 bases between them. CDR3 sequence reads: CASSPIELVRAEAFF. CDR3 DNA: TGTGCCAGCTCACCAATCGAGTTGGTGCGAGCTGAAGCTTTCTTT.

The V gene is TRBV3-1 (or the pseudogene TRBV3-2), the J gene TRBJ1-1; 7 nucleotides line up with TRBD1. Germline CDR1 is LGHDT and CDR2 is YNNKEL (reference sequence). With 5 bases clipped from V and 2 bases from J, the junction kept 8 bases outside the gene matches. The CDR3 sequence is 15 residues long. The CDR3 here is CASSTGRQGNTEAFF. The CDR3 coding sequence is TGTGCCAGCAGCACCGGTAGACAGGGAAACACTGAAGCTTTCTTT.

The chain combines TRBV9 with TRBJ2-3, with TRBD2 matching over 9 bases. The germline V gene encodes CDR1 SGDLS and CDR2 YYNGEE. J was trimmed by 0 bases and V by 3 bases; bases with no gene match: 8. CDR3 length: 17 amino acids. The CDR3 sequence is CASSAALTSGSTDTQYF. The DNA for the CDR3 is TGTGCCAGCAGCGCTGCCCTGACTAGCGGTAGCACAGATACGCAGTATTTT.

This chain uses TRBV5-5 with TRBJ2-7, with 8 bases that match TRBD2. Looked up from germline, CDR1 is SGHKS and CDR2 is YYEKEE (reference sequence). The junction had 0 bases not matched to a gene; V was cut back by 1 base and J by 3 bases. The CDR3 has 13 residues. CDR3 in DNA: TGTGCCAGCAGCTTGCGGGGGGGCTACGAGCAGTACTTC. Its protein product is CASSLRGGYEQYF.